The rows below give T cell receptor beta chains drawn from one sample of a study of Tregs in tolerant kidney transplant recipients. TCRdb's table, derived via immunoSEQ multiplex PCR, lists solely in-frame clones and lacks some. The sample has 110,000 or so clones, roughly 89% seen once. Material: CD4+ T cells from blood, obtained before the transplant. These receptors were collected from a human donor who received a combined kidney and bone marrow transplant. CDR3s include the opening cysteine and the closing phenylalanine or tryptophan. The D gene is left open where the match is weak. Part of the rows lack a size; the others show once, few, many or a class for expanded clones.

TRBD1 TRBJ1-1 NA TRBV6-5 CASKMDRGSTEAFF TGTGCCAGCAAAATGGACAGGGGAAGCACTGAAGCTTTCTTT
TRBD2 TRBJ2-5 NA TRBV10-3 CAISEGRGLAVDQETQYF TGTGCCATCAGTGAGGGCCGGGGACTAGCGGTGGACCAAGAGACCCAGTACTTC
NA TRBJ2-1 NA TRBV12-5 CASGLVPGSNEQFF TGTGCTAGTGGTTTGGTACCGGGGAGCAATGAGCAGTTCTTC
NA TRBJ1-6 NA TRBV6-1 CASSADGGARRNSPLHF TGTGCCAGCAGTGCCGACGGGGGGGCGCGGAGGAATTCACCCCTCCACTTT
NA TRBJ2-3 NA TRBV6-4 CASSDWAGESTDTQYF TGTGCCAGCAGTGACTGGGCAGGCGAAAGCACAGATACGCAGTATTTT
NA TRBJ1-5 NA TRBV6-1 CASSEIFMRNQPQHF TGTGCCAGCAGTGAAATCTTCATGAGAAATCAGCCCCAGCATTTT
TRBD2 TRBJ2-1 NA TRBV9 CASSRGVPTYNEQFF TGTGCCAGCAGCCGGGGGGTCCCTACCTACAATGAGCAGTTCTTC
TRBD2 TRBJ2-7 NA TRBV6-6 CASRGGPSYEQYF TGTGCCAGCCGGGGGGGGCCTTCCTACGAGCAGTACTTC
TRBD2 TRBJ2-7 NA TRBV30 CAWRGEGHEQYF TGTGCCTGGAGGGGGGAGGGCCACGAGCAGTACTTC
NA TRBJ2-3 NA TRBV7-6 CASSRGSAGSSTDTQYF TGTGCCAGCAGTCGAGGATCGGCGGGGTCTAGCACAGATACGCAGTATTTT
NA TRBJ2-6 NA TRBV5-1 CASSQDYSGANVLTF TGCGCCAGCAGCCAGGACTACTCTGGGGCCAACGTCCTGACTTTC
NA TRBJ2-5 NA TRBV11-2 CASRLGVGETQYF TGTGCCAGCAGATTGGGAGTGGGGGAGACCCAGTACTTC
NA TRBJ1-1 few TRBV29-1 CSVYGQPNTEAFF TGCAGCGTTTACGGACAGCCTAACACTGAAGCTTTCTTT
NA TRBJ1-2 NA TRBV6-5 CASSFRGFNYGYTF TGTGCCAGCAGTTTTAGGGGTTTTAACTATGGCTACACCTTC
NA TRBJ2-3 once TRBV11-3 CASSLRADTQYF TGTGCCAGCAGCTTACGTGCAGATACGCAGTATTTT
NA TRBJ2-1 few TRBV4-1 CASSQGPSRFNNEQFF TGCGCCAGCAGCCAAGGGCCGTCTAGGTTTAACAATGAGCAGTTCTTC
NA TRBJ1-6 NA TRBV19 CASSIREWDSPLHF TGTGCCAGTAGTATCCGGGAGTGGGATTCACCCCTCCACTTT
TRBD1 TRBJ1-5 NA TRBV12-5 CASGLVVGTGYHSNQPQHF TGTGCTAGTGGTTTGGTAGTCGGGACAGGGTACCATAGCAATCAGCCCCAGCATTTT
NA TRBJ2-1 NA TRBV5-1 CASSLVASLGNEQFF TGCGCCAGCAGCTTGGTGGCTAGCCTTGGCAATGAGCAGTTCTTC
NA TRBJ2-7 NA TRBV2 CASSLRTDSYEQYF TGTGCCAGCAGCCTGAGGACAGATTCCTACGAGCAGTACTTC
NA TRBJ1-1 few TRBV6-5 CASRQQGSDTEAFF TGTGCCAGCAGACAACAGGGTTCGGACACTGAAGCTTTCTTT
TRBD1 TRBJ2-2 NA TRBV5-4 CASSLGQGAGELFF TGTGCCAGCAGCTTAGGACAGGGTGCCGGGGAGCTGTTTTTT
NA TRBJ2-2 NA TRBV4-1 CASSQEGRDTGELFF TGCGCCAGCAGCCAAGAAGGCCGGGACACCGGGGAGCTGTTTTTT